These 23 T cell receptor beta chains were sequenced from one sample in a study of T cell repertoires in ileal Crohn's disease. Measured with immunoSEQ multiplex PCR; TCRdb has only the in-frame clones, and not every one. The sample lists roughly 7,400 clones; roughly 81% were seen once. The source material was ileal tissue. The receptor set was obtained from an adult with Crohn's disease.

The chain combines TRBV7-9 with TRBJ2-7; 8 bases fit TRBD2. Germline loops: CDR1 SEHNR, CDR2 FQNEAQ (reference sequence). This CDR3 spans 15 amino acids. The junction had 9 bases not matched to a gene; V was cut back by 5 bases and J by 3 bases. The CDR3 spells CASSPPGLANYEQYF. The CDR3 bases are TGTGCCAGCAGCCCCCCCGGACTAGCTAACTACGAGCAGTACTTC.

This clone was counted a few times. The rearrangement links TRBV7-8 to TRBJ2-1; D unresolved. The ends were cut back, 1 base at V and 2 bases at J, with 6 bases in the middle. Per germline, CDR1 SGHVS and CDR2 FQNEAQ. This CDR3 has 14 amino acids. The CDR3 bases are TGTGCCAGCAGCTTAGGGCTTCCCTACAATGAGCAGTTCTTC. This encodes CASSLGLPYNEQFF.

This clone was seen a single time. The V gene is TRBV7-9, the J gene TRBJ2-1; TRBD2 might be the D (5 bases). Trimming stripped 4 bases from V and 2 bases from J, with 9 bases between. CDR3 length equals 14 residues. Germline V lookup: CDR1 SEHNR, CDR2 FQNEAQ (reference sequence). The CDR3 DNA reads as TGTGCCAGCAGCTCCTCCGGGACCTACAATGAGCAGTTCTTC. Translating gives CASSSSGTYNEQFF.

This sequence joins TRBV21-1 and TRBJ2-3; the table calls TRBD1, which could not be checked here. TRBV21-1 is a pseudogene. This CDR3 comprises 14 residues. In DNA form, the CDR3 reads TGTGCCAGCAGCAGTGGGGGCCGCACAGATACGCAGTATTTT. Its translation is CASSSGGRTDTQYF.

The J gene is TRBJ2-5, the V gene TRBV5-1; weak D call: TRBD1 (5 bases). V lost 0 bases and J lost 5, with 14 bases in between. The CDR3 runs to 15 residues. Germline assignment: CDR1 SGHRS and CDR2 YFSETQ. The CDR3: CASSLAVGLVETQYF. As DNA, the CDR3 is TGCGCCAGCAGCTTGGCGGTGGGGCTGGTCGAGACCCAGTACTTC.

The chain is built from TRBV7-2 and TRBJ2-4; D gene uncertain. The CDR3 runs 14 residues. The V end was cut by 2 bases, the J end by 7 bases, with 12 bases between. Germline CDR1 SGHTA, CDR2 FQGNSA. DNA of the CDR3: TGTGCCAGCAGCTTACAAAGCCGTGTGAACATTCAGTACTTC. Amino acids: CASSLQSRVNIQYF. The full variable domain, in which reference TRBV7-2 and TRBJ2-4 provide the parts outside the CDR3, is GAGVSQSPSNKVTEKGKDVELRCDPISGHTALYWYRQSLGQGLEFLIYFQGNSAPDKSGLPSDRFSAERTGGSVSTLTIQRTQQEDSAVYLCASSLQSRVNIQYFGAGTRLSVL.

DNA for the CDR3: TGTGCCAGCAGCTCGACTAGCGGGAGTGTGAATGAGCAGTTCTTC. Translation: CASSSTSGSVNEQFF. V and J are TRBV11-2 and TRBJ2-1; the match to TRBD2 covers 12 bases. CDR1 is SGHAT, CDR2 FQNNGV, per germline. The CDR3 extends over 15 amino acids. The ends lost 4 bases at V and 7 bases at J; junction bases unmatched: 5.

The V call is TRBV7-8, the J call TRBJ1-5, with D unresolved. V dropped 2 bases and J dropped 5 bases, with 4 bases sitting between them. CDR3 size: 12 residues. Germline assignment: CDR1 SGHVS and CDR2 FQNEAQ. The CDR3 reads CASSLSYQPQHF. In DNA form, the CDR3 reads TGTGCCAGCAGCTTAAGCTATCAGCCCCAGCATTTT.

The rearrangement joins TRBV5-3 to TRBJ2-7; perhaps TRBD2 as D (6 bases). TRBV5-3 is sorted into the ORF group, with uncertain function. CDR3 size: 18 residues. V lost 5 bases and J lost 0, with 24 bases in between. The CDR3 is CARSVPGRGDCSSYEQYF. For the CDR3, the DNA is TGTGCCAGAAGTGTGCCCGGCCGCGGGGACTGTAGCTCCTACGAGCAGTACTTC.

The chain carries TRBV18 and TRBJ2-1; TRBD2 matches at 7 bases. The V segment lost 4 bases and the J segment 10 bases; nucleotides outside the gene matches: 10. CDR1 is KGHSH, CDR2 LQKENI, per germline. This CDR3 region has 14 residues. The CDR3 nucleotides are TGTGCCAGCTCACTGGCGGGAGTGGGTGGAGAGCAGTTCTTC. Translating gives CASSLAGVGGEQFF. The full variable domain, completed using reference TRBV18 and TRBJ2-1, is NAGVMQNPRHLVRRRGQEARLRCSPMKGHSHVYWYRQLPEEGLKFMVYLQKENIIDESGMPKERFSAEFPKEGPSILRIQQVVRGDSAAYFCASSLAGVGGEQFFGPGTRLTVL.

The chain joins TRBV25-1 to TRBJ2-6; no definite D call. CDR3 size: 15 residues. V lost 3 bases and J 0 bases, leaving 6 bases between the germline ends. Germline assignment: CDR1 MGHDK and CDR2 SYGVNS. The CDR3 region is CASSDGNSGANVLTF. The CDR3 nucleotides read TGTGCCAGCAGTGATGGCAACTCTGGGGCCAACGTCCTGACTTTC.

The chain carries TRBV4-2 and TRBJ2-3; TRBD1 might be the D (6 bases). This CDR3 has 16 residues. Germline V gene sequence: CDR1 LGHNA, CDR2 YNFKEQ. The germline V and J ends were trimmed by 0 bases and 5 bases, with 15 bases remaining between them. The CDR3 sequence is CASSQDEHREEDTQYF. Written as DNA, the CDR3 is TGTGCCAGCAGCCAAGATGAGCACAGGGAAGAAGATACGCAGTATTTT.

The V call is TRBV19, the J call TRBJ1-2; D call uncertain. Germline V gene data show CDR1 as LNHDA and CDR2 as SQIVND (reference sequence). The CDR3 covers 13 residues. V was cut by 4 bases and J by 2 bases, with 8 bases left in between. The CDR3, as DNA: TGTGCCAGTAGTAGCCTGCTAAACTATGGCTACACCTTC. Translating gives CASSSLLNYGYTF.

The genes are TRBV28 and TRBJ1-2; the D gene is possibly TRBD1 (5 bases). Germline assignment: CDR1 MDHEN and CDR2 SYDVKM. This CDR3 contains 12 residues. Between the trimmed V and J ends, which lost 5 bases and 5 bases, there was a span of 9 bases. CDR3 in DNA: TGTGCCAGCAGTATCGGGGGGTATGGCTACACCTTC. Protein: CASSIGGYGYTF.

This clone came up a few times. The chain carries TRBV14 and TRBJ2-3, with TRBD1 as a possible D gene (7 bases). In germline, CDR1 is SGHDN, CDR2 FVKESK. V lost 4 bases to trimming and J lost 5 bases, with 16 bases between them. The CDR3 runs 15 residues. The CDR3 DNA sequence: TGTGCCAGCAGCCCAGGGACAGCGCGGGGAGATACGCAGTATTTT. Its translation: CASSPGTARGDTQYF.

The chain recombines TRBV6-5 with TRBJ2-7, with 7 nucleotides matching TRBD1. The length of the CDR3 is 14 residues. The germline CDR1 and CDR2 sequences are MNHEY and SVGAGI. The J segment lost 2 bases and the V segment lost 6 bases, leaving 7 bases of the junction unmatched. This CDR3 reads CASSRTGVTYEQYF. Written as DNA, the CDR3 is TGTGCCAGCAGCCGCACAGGGGTCACCTACGAGCAGTACTTC.

The chain couples TRBV30 to TRBJ1-2; a possible D gene is TRBD1 (5 bases). The CDR3 has 13 amino acids. The V gene's germline CDR1 is GTSNPN and CDR2 SVGIG (reference sequence). V was clipped by 0 bases and J by 8 bases, with 13 bases between them. Here the CDR3 DNA reads TGTGCCTGGAGTGTAGGGGCCGGGCTCGGCTACACCTTC. Translating it yields CAWSVGAGLGYTF.

In DNA, the CDR3 is TGTGCCAGCTCACCCGGAGGAGGGCAAGAGACCCAGTACTTC. Its protein is CASSPGGGQETQYF. V is TRBV18 and J is TRBJ2-5; a weak D match, TRBD2 (6 bases). Per germline, CDR1 KGHSH and CDR2 LQKENI. This CDR3 has 14 amino acids. V lost 3 bases, J lost 2 bases, and 10 bases lay in between. Variable domain in full (rest from reference TRBV18 and TRBJ2-5): NAGVMQNPRHLVRRRGQEARLRCSPMKGHSHVYWYRQLPEEGLKFMVYLQKENIIDESGMPKERFSAEFPKEGPSILRIQQVVRGDSAAYFCASSPGGGQETQYFGPGTRLLVL.

This clone was counted once. The CDR3 DNA reads as TGTGCCAGCAGCTCCCCGACAGGGTTGAACACTGAAGCTTTCTTT. This codes for CASSSPTGLNTEAFF. The chain combines TRBV11-3 with TRBJ1-1, with 7 bases lining up with TRBD1. The germline V gene encodes CDR1 SGHNT and CDR2 YENEEA. The ends lost 4 bases at V and 0 bases at J; junction bases unmatched: 5. The CDR3 covers 15 residues.

This clone was seen a handful of times. The chain employs TRBV5-1 and TRBJ1-2; TRBD1 might be the D (6 bases). CDR1 SGHRS and CDR2 YFSETQ come from the germline V gene. The V gene lost 0 bases and the J gene lost 5 bases, with 14 bases spanning the gap. The CDR3 has 15 amino acids. Here the CDR3 DNA reads TGCGCCAGCAGCTTGGGGGACACGACGACGTATGGCTACACCTTC. It translates to CASSLGDTTTYGYTF.

V is TRBV10-3 and J is TRBJ2-7; 8 bases match TRBD1. Germline V lookup: CDR1 ENHRY, CDR2 SYGVKD. The junction had 8 bases not matched to a gene; V was cut back by 6 bases and J by 4 bases. The CDR3 has 14 residues. CDR3 bases: TGTGCCATCAGGAAGGGACAGGCAACATACGAGCAGTACTTC. Amino acids: CAIRKGQATYEQYF.

V gene TRBV14 combines with J gene TRBJ1-2; D gene uncertain. The V end was cut by 1 base, the J end by 2 bases, with 11 bases between. This CDR3 has 15 residues. Germline V gene data show CDR1 as SGHDN and CDR2 as FVKESK. This CDR3 is CASSQGLGRNYGYTF. CDR3 sequence (DNA): TGTGCCAGCAGCCAAGGGCTCGGGAGGAACTATGGCTACACCTTC.

The chain links TRBV20-1 to TRBJ1-1, with D hard to call. The V gene's germline CDR1 is DFQATT and CDR2 SNEGSKA (reference sequence). The CDR3 is 11 amino acids. V lost 3 bases and J lost 7, with 9 bases in between. CDR3 region: CSASVRGEAFF. In DNA form, the CDR3 reads TGCAGTGCTAGCGTCCGGGGTGAAGCTTTCTTT.